A selection of T cell receptor beta chains follows, all from one sample in a study of cytomegalovirus exposure and HLA in healthy donors. The repertoire was sequenced with immunoSEQ multiplex PCR; TCRdb's copy has only in-frame clones and lacks some. The table lists 150,000 to 200,000 clones, about two thirds of them singletons, with 2% to 3% in the top ten. The sequenced sample was PBMCs. All receptors derive from a human donor in good health. CDR3s include the opening cysteine and the closing phenylalanine or tryptophan. The D gene is left open where the match is weak. Clone size is not always given. Where it is, it says once, few, many or a class for expanded clones.

v_gene: TRBV11-2; d_gene: -; j_gene: TRBJ2-3; abundance: -; CDR3aa: CASSTGIGDADTQYF; CDR3nt: TGTGCCAGCAGCACAGGGATCGGAGACGCAGATACGCAGTATTTT
v_gene: TRBV5-8; d_gene: -; j_gene: TRBJ2-6; abundance: -; CDR3aa: CASSLDSSGANVLTF; CDR3nt: TGTGCCAGCAGCCTGGACAGCTCTGGGGCCAACGTCCTGACTTTC
v_gene: TRBV19; d_gene: -; j_gene: TRBJ1-1; abundance: few; CDR3aa: CASLGFTEAFF; CDR3nt: TGTGCCAGCCTCGGGTTCACTGAAGCTTTCTTT
v_gene: TRBV5-1; d_gene: -; j_gene: TRBJ2-7; abundance: -; CDR3aa: CASSLGTGLAYEQYF; CDR3nt: TGCGCCAGCAGCTTGGGAACAGGGCTCGCCTACGAGCAGTACTTC
v_gene: TRBV6-5; d_gene: -; j_gene: TRBJ2-5; abundance: -; CDR3aa: CATRSGYF; CDR3nt: TGTGCCACCCGATCCGGGTACTTC
v_gene: TRBV12-2; d_gene: -; j_gene: TRBJ2-1; abundance: once; CDR3aa: CASRSGPSGVSGSYNEQFF; CDR3nt: TGTGCAAGTCGCTCAGGCCCTAGCGGGGTTTCGGGCTCCTACAATGAGCAGTTCTTC
v_gene: TRBV11-2; d_gene: TRBD1; j_gene: TRBJ2-7; abundance: -; CDR3aa: CASQVPGQTYEQYF; CDR3nt: TGTGCCAGCCAAGTACCGGGACAGACCTACGAGCAGTACTTC
v_gene: TRBV7-7; d_gene: -; j_gene: TRBJ2-1; abundance: -; CDR3aa: CASSLGGGYNEQFF; CDR3nt: TGTGCTAGCAGCTTAGGAGGGGGCTACAATGAGCAGTTCTTC
v_gene: TRBV10-3; d_gene: TRBD1; j_gene: TRBJ1-5; abundance: -; CDR3aa: CAISGSGTGGNQPQHF; CDR3nt: TGTGCCATCAGTGGCTCCGGGACAGGGGGCAACCAGCCCCAGCATTTT
v_gene: TRBV7-2; d_gene: TRBD2; j_gene: TRBJ2-7; abundance: -; CDR3aa: CASSNGLVPEQYF; CDR3nt: TGTGCCAGCAGCAACGGACTAGTCCCCGAGCAGTACTTC
v_gene: TRBV5-6; d_gene: -; j_gene: TRBJ2-7; abundance: many; CDR3aa: CASSLGGQTIYEQYF; CDR3nt: TGTGCCAGCAGCTTGGGTGGACAGACCATCTACGAGCAGTACTTC
v_gene: TRBV5-1; d_gene: TRBD1; j_gene: TRBJ2-1; abundance: few; CDR3aa: CASSQMGQGNNEQFF; CDR3nt: TGCGCCAGCAGCCAGATGGGACAGGGGAACAATGAGCAGTTCTTC
v_gene: TRBV27; d_gene: TRBD2; j_gene: TRBJ2-5; abundance: -; CDR3aa: CASTPRRGVGTQYF; CDR3nt: TGTGCCAGCACCCCCCGGCGGGGGGTGGGGACCCAGTACTTC
v_gene: TRBV29-1; d_gene: TRBD1; j_gene: TRBJ1-1; abundance: -; CDR3aa: CSVRQGDQTEAFF; CDR3nt: TGCAGCGTGCGACAGGGAGATCAAACTGAAGCTTTCTTT
v_gene: TRBV5-8; d_gene: -; j_gene: TRBJ1-1; abundance: -; CDR3aa: CASSFGGVRNTEAFF; CDR3nt: TGTGCCAGCAGCTTCGGTGGTGTGAGAAACACTGAAGCTTTCTTT
v_gene: TRBV2; d_gene: -; j_gene: TRBJ1-6; abundance: -; CDR3aa: CASSAAPGSNSPLHF; CDR3nt: TGTGCCAGCAGTGCGGCGCCGGGTTCTAATTCACCCCTCCACTTT
v_gene: TRBV5-1; d_gene: TRBD1; j_gene: TRBJ1-1; abundance: few; CDR3aa: CASSLGGTGSGTEAFF; CDR3nt: TGCGCCAGCAGCTTGGGGGGGACAGGGTCGGGTACTGAAGCTTTCTTT
v_gene: TRBV4-1; d_gene: -; j_gene: TRBJ1-4; abundance: -; CDR3aa: CASSQVFPANEKLFF; CDR3nt: TGCGCCAGCAGCCAAGTCTTCCCCGCTAATGAAAAACTGTTTTTT
v_gene: TRBV21-1; d_gene: -; j_gene: TRBJ1-2; abundance: few; CDR3aa: CASNRTGEDGYTF; CDR3nt: TGTGCCAGCAACCGAACAGGGGAAGATGGCTACACCTTC
v_gene: TRBV19; d_gene: TRBD2; j_gene: TRBJ2-5; abundance: -; CDR3aa: CASSLLAGAETQYF; CDR3nt: TGTGCCAGTAGCCTTCTAGCGGGGGCCGAGACCCAGTACTTC
v_gene: TRBV19; d_gene: -; j_gene: TRBJ2-1; abundance: -; CDR3aa: CASSIDPTPGPNEQFF; CDR3nt: TGTGCCAGTAGTATAGACCCGACACCAGGTCCAAATGAGCAGTTCTTC
v_gene: TRBV5-4; d_gene: TRBD1; j_gene: TRBJ2-7; abundance: -; CDR3aa: CASSLPSGTVSYEQYF; CDR3nt: TGTGCCAGCAGCTTACCTTCGGGGACAGTATCCTACGAGCAGTACTTC
v_gene: TRBV9; d_gene: -; j_gene: TRBJ2-5; abundance: -; CDR3aa: CASSVGSRVEETQYF; CDR3nt: TGTGCCAGCAGCGTAGGAAGTCGCGTAGAAGAGACCCAGTACTTC
v_gene: TRBV9; d_gene: -; j_gene: TRBJ2-2; abundance: -; CDR3aa: CASSVVGAGYTGELFF; CDR3nt: TGTGCCAGCAGCGTAGTGGGGGCTGGCTACACCGGGGAGCTGTTTTTT
v_gene: TRBV5-1; d_gene: -; j_gene: TRBJ2-5; abundance: few; CDR3aa: CASSLEAAEGETQYF; CDR3nt: TGCGCCAGCAGCTTGGAGGCAGCGGAGGGGGAGACCCAGTACTTC
v_gene: TRBV27; d_gene: TRBD1; j_gene: TRBJ1-1; abundance: -; CDR3aa: CVVTATGMNTEAFF; CDR3nt: TGTGTCGTTACCGCGACAGGGATGAACACTGAAGCTTTCTTT
v_gene: TRBV6-5; d_gene: TRBD1; j_gene: TRBJ2-1; abundance: -; CDR3aa: CASSYGQGGSEQFF; CDR3nt: TGTGCCAGCAGTTACGGACAGGGGGGAAGTGAGCAGTTCTTC
v_gene: TRBV4-1; d_gene: -; j_gene: TRBJ2-7; abundance: -; CDR3aa: CASSRSPRDNTYEQYF; CDR3nt: TGCGCCAGCAGCCGATCACCGCGAGACAACACCTACGAGCAGTACTTC
v_gene: TRBV10-3; d_gene: -; j_gene: TRBJ2-7; abundance: -; CDR3aa: CAISASLREQYF; CDR3nt: TGTGCCATCAGTGCCTCCTTACGGGAGCAGTACTTC
v_gene: TRBV9; d_gene: TRBD1; j_gene: TRBJ1-2; abundance: -; CDR3aa: CASSVDRGDLYGYTF; CDR3nt: TGTGCCAGCAGCGTGGACAGGGGGGACCTATACGGCTACACCTTC
v_gene: TRBV19; d_gene: TRBD1; j_gene: TRBJ1-5; abundance: -; CDR3aa: CASSGAPGQIVYQPQHF; CDR3nt: TGTGCCAGTAGTGGGGCCCCGGGACAGATCGTCTATCAGCCCCAGCATTTT
v_gene: TRBV7-9; d_gene: TRBD1; j_gene: TRBJ2-2; abundance: -; CDR3aa: CASSTQVGTGRTGELFF; CDR3nt: TGTGCCAGCAGCACCCAAGTGGGGACAGGACGAACCGGGGAGCTGTTTTTT
v_gene: TRBV7-7; d_gene: -; j_gene: TRBJ2-7; abundance: -; CDR3aa: CASSPGQSYEQYF; CDR3nt: TGTGCTAGCAGCCCTGGACAGTCTTACGAGCAGTACTTC
v_gene: TRBV19; d_gene: -; j_gene: TRBJ1-1; abundance: -; CDR3aa: CASSIDAGWAEAFF; CDR3nt: TGTGCCAGTAGTATAGATGCGGGCTGGGCTGAAGCTTTCTTT
v_gene: TRBV4-1; d_gene: TRBD2; j_gene: TRBJ2-7; abundance: -; CDR3aa: CASSQVASGGPSYEQYF; CDR3nt: TGCGCCAGCAGCCAAGTGGCTAGCGGGGGCCCATCCTACGAGCAGTACTTC
v_gene: TRBV13; d_gene: -; j_gene: TRBJ1-2; abundance: -; CDR3aa: CASSIRANYGYTF; CDR3nt: TGTGCCAGCAGTATCAGGGCTAACTATGGCTACACCTTC
v_gene: TRBV9; d_gene: -; j_gene: TRBJ2-5; abundance: -; CDR3aa: CASSPEAAETQYF; CDR3nt: TGTGCCAGCAGCCCAGAGGCTGCGGAGACCCAGTACTTC
v_gene: TRBV4-2; d_gene: TRBD1; j_gene: TRBJ1-4; abundance: few; CDR3aa: CASSQGAGTGATNEKLFF; CDR3nt: TGTGCCAGCAGCCAAGGAGCCGGGACAGGGGCAACTAATGAAAAACTGTTTTTT
v_gene: TRBV7-9; d_gene: -; j_gene: TRBJ1-5; abundance: -; CDR3aa: CASSLDTGLGQPQHF; CDR3nt: TGTGCCAGCAGCCTAGACACAGGGTTGGGACAGCCCCAGCATTTT
v_gene: TRBV7-9; d_gene: -; j_gene: TRBJ2-3; abundance: -; CDR3aa: CASSPESTDTQYF; CDR3nt: TGTGCCAGCAGCCCCGAGTCCACAGATACGCAGTATTTT
v_gene: TRBV5-1; d_gene: TRBD1; j_gene: TRBJ2-7; abundance: -; CDR3aa: CASSLKTGDISYEQYF; CDR3nt: TGCGCCAGCAGCTTAAAGACAGGGGATATCTCCTACGAGCAGTACTTC
v_gene: TRBV7-6; d_gene: TRBD2; j_gene: TRBJ2-7; abundance: -; CDR3aa: CASSSGRASSYEQYF; CDR3nt: TGTGCCAGCAGCTCTGGGAGGGCTAGCTCCTACGAGCAGTACTTC
v_gene: TRBV27; d_gene: TRBD1; j_gene: TRBJ1-5; abundance: -; CDR3aa: CASSSMDRTHQPQHF; CDR3nt: TGTGCCAGCAGTTCTATGGACAGGACCCATCAGCCCCAGCATTTT
v_gene: TRBV10-3; d_gene: TRBD2; j_gene: TRBJ2-1; abundance: -; CDR3aa: CAIRGERGTNNEQFF; CDR3nt: TGTGCCATCAGGGGGGAGCGGGGGACAAACAATGAGCAGTTCTTC
v_gene: TRBV19; d_gene: TRBD1; j_gene: TRBJ2-5; abundance: -; CDR3aa: CASSKSRDRFGLTRVQETQYF; CDR3nt: TGTGCCAGTAGTAAGTCCCGGGACAGGTTTGGATTAACGAGGGTCCAAGAGACCCAGTACTTC
v_gene: TRBV6-1; d_gene: -; j_gene: TRBJ1-3; abundance: -; CDR3aa: CASTRGGPSGNTIYF; CDR3nt: TGTGCCAGCACCCGCGGAGGACCCTCTGGAAACACCATATATTTT
v_gene: TRBV6-5; d_gene: -; j_gene: TRBJ1-6; abundance: once; CDR3aa: CASSYSQGGNSPLHF; CDR3nt: TGTGCCAGCAGTTACTCCCAGGGAGGTAATTCACCCCTCCACTTT
v_gene: TRBV7-8; d_gene: -; j_gene: TRBJ1-2; abundance: once; CDR3aa: CASSRGPYGYTF; CDR3nt: TGTGCCAGCAGCAGGGGCCCTTATGGCTACACCTTC
v_gene: TRBV2; d_gene: -; j_gene: TRBJ1-1; abundance: many; CDR3aa: CATALGGAGEAFF; CDR3nt: TGTGCCACTGCCCTGGGCGGGGCTGGTGAAGCTTTCTTT
v_gene: TRBV11-3; d_gene: TRBD2; j_gene: TRBJ2-3; abundance: -; CDR3aa: CASSLGKSGGSTDTQYF; CDR3nt: TGTGCCAGCAGCTTAGGGAAAAGCGGGGGTAGCACAGATACGCAGTATTTT
v_gene: TRBV7-2; d_gene: -; j_gene: TRBJ2-2; abundance: -; CDR3aa: CASSLVGSNTGELFF; CDR3nt: TGTGCCAGCAGCTTAGTCGGGTCCAACACCGGGGAGCTGTTTTTT
v_gene: TRBV6-1; d_gene: -; j_gene: TRBJ2-7; abundance: once; CDR3aa: CASSARSSYEQYF; CDR3nt: TGTGCCAGCAGTGCTAGATCCTCCTACGAGCAGTACTTC
v_gene: TRBV5-6; d_gene: TRBD2; j_gene: TRBJ2-7; abundance: -; CDR3aa: CASSFLRGGEQYF; CDR3nt: TGTGCCAGCAGCTTCCTTCGGGGGGGCGAGCAGTACTTC
v_gene: TRBV18; d_gene: TRBD2; j_gene: TRBJ2-1; abundance: -; CDR3aa: CASSPYGGAGNEQFF; CDR3nt: TGTGCCAGCTCACCCTACGGGGGGGCCGGTAATGAGCAGTTCTTC
v_gene: TRBV10-3; d_gene: TRBD1; j_gene: TRBJ1-1; abundance: -; CDR3aa: CAISAQGADTEAFF; CDR3nt: TGTGCCATCAGTGCACAGGGGGCGGACACTGAAGCTTTCTTT